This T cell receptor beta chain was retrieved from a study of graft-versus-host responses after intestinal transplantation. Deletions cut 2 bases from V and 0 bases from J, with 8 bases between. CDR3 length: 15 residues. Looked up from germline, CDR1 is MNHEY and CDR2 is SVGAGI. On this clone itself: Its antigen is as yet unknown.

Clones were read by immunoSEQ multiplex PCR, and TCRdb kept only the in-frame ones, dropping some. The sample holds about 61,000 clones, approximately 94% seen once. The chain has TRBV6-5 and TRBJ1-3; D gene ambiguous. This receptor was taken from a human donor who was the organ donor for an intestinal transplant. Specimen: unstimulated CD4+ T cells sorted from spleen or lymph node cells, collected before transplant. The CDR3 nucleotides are TGTGCCAGCAGTTACGGGTCGCCCTCTGGAAACACCATATATTTT. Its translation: CASSYGSPSGNTIYF.